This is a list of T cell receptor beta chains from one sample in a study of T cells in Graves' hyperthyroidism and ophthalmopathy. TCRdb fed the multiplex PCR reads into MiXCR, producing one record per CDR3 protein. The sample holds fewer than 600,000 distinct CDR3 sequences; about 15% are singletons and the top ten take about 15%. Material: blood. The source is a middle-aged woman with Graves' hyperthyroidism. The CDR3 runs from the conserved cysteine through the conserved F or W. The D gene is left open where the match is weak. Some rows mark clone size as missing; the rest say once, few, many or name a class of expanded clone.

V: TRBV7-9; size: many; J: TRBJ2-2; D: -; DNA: TGTGCCAGCAGGGACAGCCCCGACACCGGGGAGCTGTTTTTT; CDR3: CASRDSPDTGELFF
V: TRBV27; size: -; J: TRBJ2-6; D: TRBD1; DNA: TGTGCCACCGGGACAGGGGACAGCTCTGGGGCCAACGTCCTGACTTTC; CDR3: CATGTGDSSGANVLTF
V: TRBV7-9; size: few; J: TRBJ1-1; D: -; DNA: TGTGCCAGCAGCTACCCCTTGAACACTGAAGCTTTCTTT; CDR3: CASSYPLNTEAFF
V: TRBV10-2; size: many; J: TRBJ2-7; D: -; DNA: TGCGCCAGCAGTGAGAGAGAGGTTCGACAGAACTACGAGCAGTACTTC; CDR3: CASSEREVRQNYEQYF
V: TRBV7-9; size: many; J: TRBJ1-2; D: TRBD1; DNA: TGTGCCAGCAGCTTACTGACAGGGGGCAACTATGGCTACACCTTC; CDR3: CASSLLTGGNYGYTF
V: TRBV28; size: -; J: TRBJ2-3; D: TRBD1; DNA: TGTGCCAGCAACAGACAGGGTTCAGTCGGCGCAGATACGCGGTATTTT; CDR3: CASNRQGSVGADTRYF
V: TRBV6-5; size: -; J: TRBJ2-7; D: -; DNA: TGTGCCAGCAGTTACTCCCCAGGGTCCTACGAGCAGTACTTC; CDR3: CASSYSPGSYEQYF
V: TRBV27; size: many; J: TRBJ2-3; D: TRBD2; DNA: TGTGCCAGCCAGGGACTAGCGGGAGCTGATACGCAGTATTTT; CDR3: CASQGLAGADTQYF
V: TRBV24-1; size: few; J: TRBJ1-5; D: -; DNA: TGTGCCACCAGTGGAAACCGGGACACCTATAGCAATCAGCCCCAGCATTTT; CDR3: CATSGNRDTYSNQPQHF
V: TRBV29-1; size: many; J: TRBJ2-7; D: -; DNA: TGCAGCGTAGGTAAGGGCGGCGCCTACGAGCAGTACTTC; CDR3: CSVGKGGAYEQYF
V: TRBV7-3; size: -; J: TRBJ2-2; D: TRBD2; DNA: TGTGCCAGCAGCCCCTCCCCCGCGGGAGGGCACGGGGAGCTGTTTTTT; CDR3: CASSPSPAGGHGELFF
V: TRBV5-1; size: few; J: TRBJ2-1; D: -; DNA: TGCGCCAGCAGCTTGGGGATTAACAATGAGCAGTTCTTC; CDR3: CASSLGINNEQFF
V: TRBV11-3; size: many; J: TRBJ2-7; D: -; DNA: TGTGCCAGCAGCCGATCGCAGAAGGCCTACGAGCAGTACTTC; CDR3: CASSRSQKAYEQYF
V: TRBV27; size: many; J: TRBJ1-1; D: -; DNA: TGTGCCAGCAGTTTCGGGGGTGAAGCTTTCTTT; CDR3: CASSFGGEAFF
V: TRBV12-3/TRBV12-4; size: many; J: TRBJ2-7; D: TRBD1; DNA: TGTGCCAGCAGCCACAACGCCGGGACAGGGGACTACGAGCAGTACTTC; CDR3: CASSHNAGTGDYEQYF
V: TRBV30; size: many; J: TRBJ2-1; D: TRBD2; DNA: TGTGCCTGGAATCTAGCGGGAGGCTACAATGAGCAGTTCTTC; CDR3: CAWNLAGGYNEQFF
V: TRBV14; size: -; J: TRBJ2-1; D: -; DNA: TGTGCCAGCAGCCAACGTCGAGCTGAGCAGTTCTTC; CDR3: CASSQRRAEQFF
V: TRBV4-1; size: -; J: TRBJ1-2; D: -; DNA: TGCGCCAGCAGCCAAACTGAGAACTATGGCTACACCTTC; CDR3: CASSQTENYGYTF
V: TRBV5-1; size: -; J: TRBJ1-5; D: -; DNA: TGCGCCAGCAGCTTGTCGGGGGGCGCGAGTCAGCCCCAGCATTTT; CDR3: CASSLSGGASQPQHF
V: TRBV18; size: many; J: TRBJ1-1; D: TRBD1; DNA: TGTGCCAGCTCACCACCTGGGACAGGGGCCGGAACTGAAGCTTTCTTT; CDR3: CASSPPGTGAGTEAFF
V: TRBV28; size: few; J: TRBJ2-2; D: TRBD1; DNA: TGTGCCAGCAGTAGCCCCGGGACAGGGAGCGCCGGGGAGCTGTTTTTT; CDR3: CASSSPGTGSAGELFF
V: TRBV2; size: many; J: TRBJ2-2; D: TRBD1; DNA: TGTGCCAGCGGCGGGACAGGGGACACCGGGGAGCTGTTTTTT; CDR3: CASGGTGDTGELFF
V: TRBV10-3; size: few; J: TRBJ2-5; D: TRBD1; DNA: TGTGCCATAGGGACAGGGAAAGAGACCCAGTACTTC; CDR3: CAIGTGKETQYF
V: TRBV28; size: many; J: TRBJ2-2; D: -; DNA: TGTGCCAGCAGTTTACGTGGCGGGTGGGACACCGGGGAGCTGTTTTTT; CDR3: CASSLRGGWDTGELFF
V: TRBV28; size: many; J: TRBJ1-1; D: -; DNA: TGTGCCAGCAGTCCGACAAGGCGGTCGACTGAAGCTTTCTTT; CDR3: CASSPTRRSTEAFF
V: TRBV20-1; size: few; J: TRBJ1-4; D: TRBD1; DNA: TGCAGTGGCCGTACCGGGACAGGGGGTGAAAAACTGTTTTTT; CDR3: CSGRTGTGGEKLFF
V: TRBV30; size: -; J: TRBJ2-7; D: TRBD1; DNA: TGTGCCTGGAGGGTACTAAGGGACAGGGGGCCGCAGTACTTC; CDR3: CAWRVLRDRGPQYF
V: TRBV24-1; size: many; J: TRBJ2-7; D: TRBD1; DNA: TGTGCCACCAGCGACAGGGCCTCCTACGAGCAGTACTTC; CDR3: CATSDRASYEQYF
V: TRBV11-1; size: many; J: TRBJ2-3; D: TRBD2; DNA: TGTGCCAGCAGCCTCACAACTAGCGGGAGAGCAGATACGCAGTATTTT; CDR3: CASSLTTSGRADTQYF
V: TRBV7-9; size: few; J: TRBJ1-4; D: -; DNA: TGTGCCACCAGAGTGGGTAATGAAAAACTGTTTTTT; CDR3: CATRVGNEKLFF
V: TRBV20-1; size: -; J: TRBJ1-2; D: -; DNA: TGCAGTGCTAGAGATGAGGGTATAACCCACGGCTACACCTTC; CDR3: CSARDEGITHGYTF
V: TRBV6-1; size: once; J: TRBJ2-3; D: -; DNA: TGTGCCAGCAGTGAAGGGGTGGGGGCGAGGACAGATACGCAGTATTTT; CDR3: CASSEGVGARTDTQYF
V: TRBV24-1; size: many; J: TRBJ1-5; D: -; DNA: TGTGCCACCAGTGATTACCGGGAGCCCGGGCAGCCCCAGCATTTT; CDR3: CATSDYREPGQPQHF
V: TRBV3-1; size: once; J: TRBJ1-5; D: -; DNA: TGTGCCAGCAGCCAGAGCTCTACAGGGCGTAATCAGCCCCAGCATTTT; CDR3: CASSQSSTGRNQPQHF
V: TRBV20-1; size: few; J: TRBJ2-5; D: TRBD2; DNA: TGCAGTGCTAGTCGCTCTAGCGGGAGTGCTAGTGTGTTGCAAGAGACCCAGTACTTC; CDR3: CSASRSSGSASVLQETQYF
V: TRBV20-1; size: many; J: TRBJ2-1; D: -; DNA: TGCAGTGCTAGCCCGAAGGGCGGTACCTACAATGAGCAGTTCTTC; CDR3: CSASPKGGTYNEQFF
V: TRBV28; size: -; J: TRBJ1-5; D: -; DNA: TGTGCCAGCAGTTTTGGGCAGTCAAAGAATCAGCCCCAGCATTTT; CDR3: CASSFGQSKNQPQHF
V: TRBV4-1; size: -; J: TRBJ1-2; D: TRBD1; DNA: TGCGCCAGCAGCCAATCCCCTGGACAGGGACCCTATGGCTACACCTTC; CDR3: CASSQSPGQGPYGYTF
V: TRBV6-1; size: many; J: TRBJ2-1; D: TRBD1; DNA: TGTGCCAGCCAACCTAAGACAGGGGGACCCTACAATGAGCAGTTCTTC; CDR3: CASQPKTGGPYNEQFF
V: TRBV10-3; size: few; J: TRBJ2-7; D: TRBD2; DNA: TGTGCCATCAGTGAAGGGGCTAGCGGTCTTTACGAGCAGTACTTC; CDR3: CAISEGASGLYEQYF
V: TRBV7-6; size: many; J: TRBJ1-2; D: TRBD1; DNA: TGTGCCAGCAGCTTATTACAGGGGCAGGGTGATAACTATGGCTACACCTTC; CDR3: CASSLLQGQGDNYGYTF
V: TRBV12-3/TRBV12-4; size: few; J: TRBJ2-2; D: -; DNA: TGTGCCAGCAGCCTGCTATCGGACACCGGGGAGCTGTTTTTT; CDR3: CASSLLSDTGELFF
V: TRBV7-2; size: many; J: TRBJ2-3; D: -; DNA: TGTGCCAGCAGCTTAGGATTATGGGGTGGAGTTGACGCAGATACGCAGTATTTT; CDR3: CASSLGLWGGVDADTQYF
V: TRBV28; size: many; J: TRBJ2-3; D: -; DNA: TGTGCCAGCAGCCGGACTAGCACAGATACGCAGTATTTT; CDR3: CASSRTSTDTQYF
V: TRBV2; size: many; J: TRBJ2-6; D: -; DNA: TGTGCCAGCAGTGAAGCGCGCCCCTCTGGGGCCAACGTCCTGACTTTC; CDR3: CASSEARPSGANVLTF
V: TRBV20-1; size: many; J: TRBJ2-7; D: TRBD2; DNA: TGCAGTGCTAGAGCGGCGCGGGAGTATTACGAGCAGTACTTC; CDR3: CSARAAREYYEQYF
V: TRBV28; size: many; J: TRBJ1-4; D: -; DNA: TGTGCCAGCAGTTTCAACCCAGGGGCAACTAATGAAAAACTGTTTTTT; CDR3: CASSFNPGATNEKLFF
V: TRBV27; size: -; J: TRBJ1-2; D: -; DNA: TGTGCCAGCAGTTTGTCGCGGACTCTTGATGGCTACACCTTC; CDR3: CASSLSRTLDGYTF